The next 26 T cell receptor beta chains were all read from a single sample in a study of blood T cell repertoires in COVID-19. The method was immunoSEQ multiplex PCR; TCRdb's version includes in-frame clones alone and lacks a portion of them. The table shows about 130,000 clones, with roughly 80% occurring only once. Sequenced material: peripheral blood. Receptors originate from a woman of 80 years or more with acute or convalescent COVID-19.

A few counts support this clone. The V gene is TRBV18, the J gene TRBJ1-1; a weak D match, TRBD1 (5 bases). Germline V gives CDR1 KGHSH, CDR2 LQKENI. Between the trimmed V and J ends, which lost 8 bases and 0 bases, there was a span of 10 bases. The CDR3 runs 13 residues. CDR3 nucleotides: TGTGCCAGCGCCCAGGGTCTGAACACTGAAGCTTTCTTT. This codes for CASAQGLNTEAFF.

This chain uses TRBV18 with TRBJ1-5, with D hard to call. CDR1 and CDR2 from the germline V gene are KGHSH and LQKENI. The CDR3 totals 15 residues. Trimming took off 4 bases at V and 1 base at J, with 11 bases between the two ends. In DNA form, the CDR3 reads TGTGCCAGCTCACGCGGGAGACTGAGCAATCAGCCCCAGCATTTT. Its protein is CASSRGRLSNQPQHF.

V gene TRBV7-2 combines with J gene TRBJ2-2; 10 bases are shared with TRBD1. The germline V gene encodes CDR1 SGHTA and CDR2 FQGNSA. J lost 3 bases, V lost 8 bases, and 6 bases had no gene match. This CDR3 region has 15 residues. This chain's CDR3 is CASPKTGGHTGELFF. In DNA, the CDR3 is TGTGCCAGCCCAAAGACAGGGGGCCACACCGGGGAGCTGTTTTTT.

The gene calls are TRBV11-2 and TRBJ1-2; unclear D gene. This CDR3 is built from 13 residues. Germline V gene data show CDR1 as SGHAT and CDR2 as FQNNGV. The V gene lost 5 bases and the J gene lost 3 bases, with 10 bases spanning the gap. The CDR3 bases are TGTGCCAGCAGCCCGAACTACCACTATGGCTACACCTTC. It encodes CASSPNYHYGYTF.

CDR3 DNA: TGTGCCAGCAGGCAGGGCGATACGCAGTATTTT. Translating gives CASRQGDTQYF. The genes are TRBV6-5 and TRBJ2-3; D perhaps matches TRBD1 (5 bases). V gave up 6 bases and J gave up 6 bases, with 7 bases separating them. This CDR3 is built from 11 residues. Germline V gene lookup returns CDR1 MNHEY and CDR2 SVGAGI.

The gene calls are TRBV4-2 and TRBJ2-5; TRBD2 might be the D (6 bases). Germline-derived CDR1 and CDR2 are LGHNA and YNFKEQ. CDR3 length: 15 residues. The V gene lost 1 base and the J gene lost 1 base, with 10 bases spanning the gap. The CDR3, as DNA: TGTGCCAGCAGCCAAGGCGGGGCGACCCAAGAGACCCAGTACTTC. Translating gives CASSQGGATQETQYF.

This sequence joins TRBV30 and TRBJ2-3; D unresolved. CDR1 and CDR2 (germline): GTSNPN, SVGIG (reference sequence). The V gene lost 0 bases and the J gene lost 4 bases, with 5 bases spanning the gap. This CDR3 has 12 amino acids. CDR3 amino acids: CAWSVQPDTQYF. Here the CDR3 DNA reads TGTGCCTGGAGTGTACAGCCAGATACGCAGTATTTT.

The chain is built from TRBV4-2 and TRBJ1-1; maybe TRBD1 (6 bases). CDR1 is LGHNA and CDR2 is YNFKEQ in the germline V gene. This CDR3 region has 13 residues. Deletions cut 4 bases from V and 7 bases from J, with 13 bases between. The CDR3 bases are TGTGCCAGCAGCCCCAACAGGGTAGATGAAGCTTTCTTT. It translates to CASSPNRVDEAFF.

This clone was detected only once. This chain uses TRBV7-2 with TRBJ2-7, with 8 bases lining up with TRBD1. The CDR3 covers 13 residues. V gave up 4 bases and J gave up 4 bases; unmatched junction bases: 3. Germline V gene sequence: CDR1 SGHTA, CDR2 FQGNSA. The DNA for the CDR3 is TGTGCCAGCAGCTGGGGACAGGAGTACGAGCAGTACTTC. Amino acids: CASSWGQEYEQYF.

The rearrangement links TRBV6-5 to TRBJ2-3, with 9 bases matching TRBD1. V shed 7 bases, J shed 4 bases, and the junction held 9 bases outside the gene matches. The length of the CDR3 is 15 residues. Germline V gene sequence: CDR1 MNHEY, CDR2 SVGAGI. The CDR3 here is CASNPGDREPDTQYF. CDR3 in DNA: TGTGCCAGCAACCCAGGGGACAGGGAACCAGATACGCAGTATTTT.

Only one count was recorded for this clone. V and J are TRBV20-1 and TRBJ1-1, with TRBD1 as a possible D gene (5 bases). Trimming shortened V by 3 bases and J by 5 bases, and 16 bases separated the two germline ends. Germline lookup yields CDR1 DFQATT and CDR2 SNEGSKA (reference sequence). This CDR3 is built from 14 residues. CDR3 bases: TGCAGTGCTAGTCCCTTCACCCAGGGAACTGAAGCTTTCTTT. This gives the protein CSASPFTQGTEAFF.

V gene TRBV6-2 or TRBV6-3 combines with J gene TRBJ2-2; weak D call: TRBD1 (5 bases). The length of the CDR3 is 15 residues. Germline CDR1 MNHEY, CDR2 SVGEGT. Trimming stripped 6 bases from V and 0 bases from J, with 11 bases between. DNA for the CDR3: TGTGCCAGCAGCCCCGCCAGGGCGAACACCGGGGAGCTGTTTTTT. Amino acid sequence: CASSPARANTGELFF.

CDR3 bases: TGCGCCAGCAGCATAGGACTAGGACGGCCAGATACGCAGTATTTT. Translated: CASSIGLGRPDTQYF. The chain carries TRBV5-1 and TRBJ2-3, with 7 bases identical to TRBD2. Germline V gives CDR1 SGHRS, CDR2 YFSETQ. V gave up 4 bases and J gave up 4 bases; unmatched junction bases: 9. The CDR3 covers 15 residues.

The chain is built from TRBV10-3 and TRBJ1-1; D is possibly TRBD1 (5 bases). The CDR3 runs to 13 residues. Per the germline V gene, CDR1 is ENHRY and CDR2 is SYGVKD. The V and J ends lost 3 bases and 3 bases respectively, with 8 bases between them. CDR3 sequence: CAISDREDTEAFF. CDR3 nucleotides: TGTGCCATCAGTGACAGGGAAGACACTGAAGCTTTCTTT.

V usage is TRBV5-1 and J usage is TRBJ2-1; TRBD1 aligns across 7 bases. Unmatched junction bases numbered 11, after V lost 4 bases and J lost 4 bases. CDR3 length: 16 amino acids. Germline V gene sequence: CDR1 SGHRS, CDR2 YFSETQ. CDR3 residues: CASSHRQGGGYNEQFF. In nucleotides, the CDR3 is TGCGCCAGCAGCCATCGACAGGGTGGGGGATACAATGAGCAGTTCTTC.

The J gene is TRBJ2-5, the V gene TRBV10-3; D possibly corresponds to TRBD2 (6 bases). The CDR3 runs 13 residues. CDR1 and CDR2 from the germline V gene are ENHRY and SYGVKD. V was trimmed by 0 bases and J by 14 bases, leaving 16 bases between them. The CDR3 loop reads CAISESPAGPPYF. In DNA, the CDR3 is TGTGCCATCAGTGAGTCGCCGGCGGGGCCCCCCTACTTC.

This chain connects TRBV6-1 to TRBJ1-1; 8 positions match TRBD1. In germline, CDR1 is MNHNS, CDR2 SASEGT. With V trimmed by 1 base and J by 8 bases, 9 bases remained unmatched. The CDR3 loop spans 15 amino acids. The CDR3 bases are TGTGCCAGCAGTGAAGGCCCAGGGGGCGCGATAGAAGCTTTCTTT. Translating it yields CASSEGPGGAIEAFF.

This chain uses TRBV5-5 with TRBJ1-3; 9 nucleotides agree with TRBD1. This CDR3 contains 15 residues. V was pared by 3 bases and J by 1 base, with 2 bases of the junction left unmatched. Per the germline V gene, CDR1 is SGHKS and CDR2 is YYEKEE (reference sequence). The DNA of the CDR3 is TGTGCCAGCAGCTCTGGGACAGGGTCTGGAAACACCATATATTTT. Translated, it gives CASSSGTGSGNTIYF.

This clone was found a few times. The V and J genes are TRBV9 and TRBJ2-5; tentatively, D is TRBD1 (5 bases). The CDR3 has 14 amino acids. Germline-derived CDR1 and CDR2 are SGDLS and YYNGEE. Trimming shortened V by 0 bases and J by 6 bases, and 12 bases separated the two germline ends. The CDR3 DNA is TGTGCCAGCAGCGTAGCCCTCAGGGTCCAGACCCAGTACTTC. It translates to CASSVALRVQTQYF. The variable domain in full, with the rest retrieved from reference TRBV9 and TRBJ2-5, is DSGVTQTPKHLITATGQRVTLRCSPRSGDLSVYWYQQSLDQGLQFLIQYYNGEERAKGNILERFSAQQFPDLHSELNLSSLELGDSALYFCASSVALRVQTQYFGPGTRLLVL.

This rearrangement joins TRBV7-8 to TRBJ1-1; D is undetermined. This CDR3 region has 12 residues. Deletions cut 4 bases from V and 4 bases from J, with 7 bases between. Germline CDR1 reads SGHVS; CDR2 reads FQNEAQ. CDR3 in DNA: TGTGCCAGCAGCTGGGCCGGCACTGAAGCTTTCTTT. Its translation is CASSWAGTEAFF.

The chain employs TRBV27 and TRBJ1-1, with TRBD1 matching over 8 bases. After removal of 3 bases from V and 3 bases from J, the junction contained 6 bases not matched to a gene. Germline-derived CDR1 and CDR2 are MNHEY and SMNVEV (reference sequence). The CDR3 sequence is 15 residues long. Here the CDR3 reads CASSLAGQGYTEAFF. The DNA of the CDR3 is TGTGCCAGCAGTTTGGCCGGACAGGGCTACACTGAAGCTTTCTTT.

The gene calls are TRBV29-1 and TRBJ1-4; a possible D gene is TRBD1 (5 bases). Trimming shortened V by 7 bases and J by 8 bases, and 20 bases separated the two germline ends. CDR1 is SQVTM, CDR2 ANQGSEA, per germline. The CDR3 is made up of 14 amino acids. The CDR3 region is CSGVLGSKGEKLFF. CDR3 coding DNA: TGCAGCGGTGTCCTTGGCAGTAAGGGGGAAAAACTGTTTTTT. Full variable domain (outside the CDR3, taken from reference TRBV29-1 and TRBJ1-4): SAVISQKPSRDICQRGTSLTIQCQVDSQVTMMFWYRQQPGQSLTLIATANQGSEATYESGFVIDKFPISRPNLTFSTLTVSNMSPEDSSIYLCSGVLGSKGEKLFFGSGTQLSVL.

CDR3 nucleotide sequence: TGTGCCACCAGCAGAGACAGAACGACAGAGAGCAATCAGCCCCAGCATTTT. Amino acid sequence: CATSRDRTTESNQPQHF. The V and J genes are TRBV15 and TRBJ1-5; the D gene is possibly TRBD1 (5 bases). CDR1 and CDR2 from the germline V gene are LNHNV and YYDKDF (reference sequence). This CDR3 is built from 17 residues. V dropped 0 bases and J dropped 1 base, with 13 bases sitting between them.

The chain carries TRBV12-3 or TRBV12-4 and TRBJ2-5; 8 bases fit TRBD2. The CDR3 is 13 residues long. The junction had 3 bases not matched to a gene; V was cut back by 5 bases and J by 4 bases. The CDR3 sequence is CASSTGLAETQYF. CDR3 bases: TGTGCCAGCAGTACTGGACTAGCAGAGACCCAGTACTTC.

The chain joins TRBV10-3 to TRBJ2-2; tentatively, D is TRBD2 (6 bases). There are 13 residues in the CDR3. Germline V gene sequence: CDR1 ENHRY, CDR2 SYGVKD. The ends were cut back, 3 bases at V and 7 bases at J, with 9 bases in the middle. In DNA, the CDR3 is TGTGCCATCAGTGATAGCGGACGCGGGGAGCTGTTTTTT. Amino acid sequence: CAISDSGRGELFF.

This chain joins TRBV2 and TRBJ2-7; 7 bases match TRBD1. The CDR3 is made up of 18 amino acids. V lost 7 bases, J lost 1 base, and 19 bases stayed unmatched. Germline loops: CDR1 SNHLY, CDR2 FYNNEI. The CDR3 reads CASKIGWDGQGVSYEQYF. The CDR3 bases are TGTGCCAGCAAGATCGGCTGGGACGGGCAGGGGGTTTCCTACGAGCAGTACTTC.